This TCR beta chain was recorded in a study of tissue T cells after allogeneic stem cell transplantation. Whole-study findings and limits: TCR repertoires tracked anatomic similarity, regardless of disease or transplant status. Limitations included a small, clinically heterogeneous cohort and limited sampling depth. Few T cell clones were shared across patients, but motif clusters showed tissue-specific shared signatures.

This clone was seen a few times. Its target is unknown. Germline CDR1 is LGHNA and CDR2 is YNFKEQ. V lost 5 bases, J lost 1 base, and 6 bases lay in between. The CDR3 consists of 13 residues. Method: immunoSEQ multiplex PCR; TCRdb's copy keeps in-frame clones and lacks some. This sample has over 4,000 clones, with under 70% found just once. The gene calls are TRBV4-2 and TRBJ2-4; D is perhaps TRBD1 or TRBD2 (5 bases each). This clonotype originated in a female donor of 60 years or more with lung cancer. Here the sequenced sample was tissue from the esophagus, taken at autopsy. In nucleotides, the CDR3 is TGTGCCAGCAGCGGGGACGCCAAAAACATTCAGTACTTC. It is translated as CASSGDAKNIQYF.